The 11 T cell receptor beta chains reported below all come from one sample, sequenced in a study of molecular identifiers for immune sequencing clone quantification. Using its own MiXCR run on the PCR reads, TCRdb lists one record per CDR3 protein. The sample consists of about 500,000 distinct CDR3 sequences, around 23% of them appearing once. Sequenced sample: naive CD8+ T cells from blood, with Jurkat cell RNA spiked in. Indicated subset: FACS-sorted CD8+CD4-CCR7+CD45RA+ naive T cells. Receptors were obtained from a human donor in good health. Some libraries in this study had Jurkat cell RNA spiked in.

There are a few counts of this clonotype. This chain links TRBV10-1 with TRBJ2-3; D not resolved. The CDR3 loop spans 12 amino acids. V was pared by 3 bases and J by 6 bases, with 7 bases between. In germline, CDR1 is WNHNN, CDR2 SYGVQD (reference sequence). The CDR3 nucleotides read TGCGCCAGCAGTGACCCCGCGGATACGCAGTATTTT. Translation: CASSDPADTQYF.

The chain carries TRBV6-4 and TRBJ2-3; 9 bases match TRBD2. The CDR3 totals 15 residues. J was trimmed by 4 bases and V by 10 bases; bases with no gene match: 12. CDR1 and CDR2 from the germline V gene are MRHNA and SNTAGT. The CDR3 here is CANQEVAGAPDTQYF. CDR3 coding DNA: TGTGCCAACCAGGAGGTAGCGGGGGCCCCAGATACGCAGTATTTT.

To note about this clonotype: This may come from a read error, since a much larger clone is one base off. The genes are TRBV19 and TRBJ1-5; D is undetermined. The CDR3 length is 15 residues. V was shortened by 3 bases and J by 5 bases, with 14 bases between the two germline ends. Germline V gives CDR1 LNHDA, CDR2 SQIVND (reference sequence). CDR3 coding DNA: TGTGCCAGTAGTATCCCTGCGGGCGACGATCAGCCCCAGCATTTT. Translated: CASSIPAGDDQPQHF.

This sequence joins TRBV12-3 or TRBV12-4 and TRBJ2-5; TRBD1 is a possible D gene (6 bases). This CDR3 is 13 amino acids long. The V gene lost 6 bases and the J gene lost 8 bases, with 16 bases spanning the gap. CDR3 bases: TGTGCCAGCAGCCCTGGGACAAACCCAACCCAGTACTTC. It translates to CASSPGTNPTQYF.

The chain couples TRBV12-3 or TRBV12-4 to TRBJ2-1; 10 nucleotides line up with TRBD2. CDR3 length equals 15 residues. Trimming at V came to 6 bases and at J to 8 bases, leaving 10 bases not matched to a gene. The CDR3 DNA is TGTGCCAGCAGCGGACTAGCGGAGAGGATCGATGAGCAGTTCTTC. Translating gives CASSGLAERIDEQFF.

This clonotype was counted many times. CDR3: CASSLTGGPADTQYF. The CDR3 DNA is TGTGCCAGCAGTTTGACGGGAGGGCCTGCAGATACGCAGTATTTT. The rearrangement links TRBV28 to TRBJ2-3, with TRBD2 matching over 8 bases. This CDR3 is 15 amino acids long. The germline CDR1 and CDR2 sequences are MDHEN and SYDVKM. Losses at the gene ends were 3 bases for V and 4 bases for J; bases not matched to a gene: 6.

A note on this clonotype: The CDR3 does not close with the conserved phenylalanine or tryptophan, likely indicating a read error. The chain uses TRBV13 and TRBJ1-1; D is uncertain. Germline CDR1 and CDR2: PRHDT and FYEKMQ (reference sequence). The ends were cut back, 1 base at V and 0 bases at J, with 15 bases in the middle. This CDR3 contains 17 residues. This chain's CDR3 is CASSLVGGRRLNTEAFY. CDR3 DNA: TGTGCCAGCAGCTTAGTCGGCGGAAGGAGGTTGAACACTGAAGCTTTCTAT.

This clonotype was recorded once. The chain joins TRBV12-3 or TRBV12-4 to TRBJ1-1, with D perhaps TRBD1 (5 bases). The CDR3 length is 15 residues. With 0 bases removed from V and 4 bases from J, the gap between germline ends came to 12 bases. For the CDR3, the DNA is TGTGCCAGCAGTTTAGCCGGACACCGGGGCACTGAAGCTTTCTTT. It codes for CASSLAGHRGTEAFF.

There are many counts of this clonotype. The V call is TRBV6-1, the J call TRBJ2-7; 7 bases are shared with TRBD1. Germline-derived CDR1 and CDR2 are MNHNS and SASEGT. The CDR3 consists of 15 residues. The J segment lost 3 bases and the V segment lost 8 bases, leaving 13 bases of the junction unmatched. This chain's CDR3 is CASSGQRYSSYEQYF. The CDR3 nucleotides read TGTGCCAGCTCGGGACAGCGGTATAGTAGCTACGAGCAGTACTTC.

The chain recombines TRBV19 with TRBJ1-6, with 9 bases matching TRBD1. The CDR3 spans 16 residues. With 3 bases clipped from V and 9 bases from J, the junction kept 9 bases outside the gene matches. CDR1 is LNHDA and CDR2 is SQIVND in the germline V gene (reference sequence). As DNA, the CDR3 is TGTGCCAGTAGTATTGAGTCTACAGGGGGCGGTTCACCCCTCCACTTT. Translation: CASSIESTGGGSPLHF.

On this clonotype: The junction shows a germline mismatch at one end, possibly a read error. V usage is TRBV14 and J usage is TRBJ2-1, with 11 positions matching TRBD2. The CDR3 has 17 amino acids. Germline loops: CDR1 SGHDN, CDR2 FVKESK. The CDR3, as DNA: TGTGCCAGCGGGCTGACTAGCGGGGCCCCTCGGAGGAATGGGCAGTTCTTC. This encodes CASGLTSGAPRRNGQFF.